This entry lists 24 T cell receptor beta chains sequenced from one sample in a study of CD8+ T cells in alopecia areata. It was cDNA, reverse transcribed from extracted RNA, that served as the sequencing template. Using immunoSEQ multiplex PCR, the repertoire was profiled, and TCRdb retains in-frame clones only, with some absent. There are about 200,000 clones in the sample; 35% to 45% occur only once, and around 0.48% lies in the top ten. Sample treatment: oral pan-JAK inhibitor, 5-10 mg twice daily. Sequencing used CD4+ T cells sorted from blood, obtained at roughly week 30, from a patient treated with tofacitinib. These TCRs come from a human donor with alopecia areata.

The V and J genes are TRBV27 and TRBJ1-1; D gene unclear. Deletions cut 6 bases from V and 11 bases from J, with 13 bases between. This CDR3 is built from 11 residues. CDR1 and CDR2 from the germline V gene are MNHEY and SMNVEV (reference sequence). The CDR3 nucleotides are TGTGCCAGCAGCCAAGGTGGTCGGGCTTTCTTT. It translates to CASSQGGRAFF.

This clone was seen a handful of times. This sequence joins TRBV19 and TRBJ2-3; TRBD2 aligns across 9 bases. CDR1 LNHDA and CDR2 SQIVND come from the germline V gene (reference sequence). The CDR3 consists of 15 residues. The junction had 4 bases not matched to a gene; V was cut back by 4 bases and J by 2 bases. The CDR3: CASSTSGGLTDTQYF. CDR3 DNA sequence: TGTGCCAGTAGTACCAGCGGGGGGCTCACAGATACGCAGTATTTT.

V is TRBV6-1 and J is TRBJ2-1; D is possibly TRBD1 (7 bases). CDR1 and CDR2 from the germline V gene are MNHNS and SASEGT. V shed 8 bases and J shed 6 bases, with 14 bases lying between them. The CDR3 is 13 residues long. This CDR3 is CASRGTAANEQFF. In DNA form, the CDR3 reads TGTGCCAGCCGGGGGACAGCTGCCAATGAGCAGTTCTTC.

This clone occurred a few times. The chain combines TRBV2 with TRBJ1-1; TRBD1 is a possible D gene (6 bases). The CDR3 spans 14 residues. V gave up 8 bases and J gave up 4 bases, with 17 bases separating them. Germline V lookup: CDR1 SNHLY, CDR2 FYNNEI. The CDR3 sequence is CASQNRAGSTEAFF. CDR3 sequence (DNA): TGTGCCAGCCAGAACAGGGCGGGGAGCACTGAAGCTTTCTTT.

The gene calls are TRBV30 and TRBJ2-7; D gene ambiguous. Trimming took off 5 bases at V and 5 bases at J, with 10 bases between the two ends. This CDR3 is built from 11 residues. Germline V lookup: CDR1 GTSNPN, CDR2 SVGIG (reference sequence). DNA of the CDR3: TGTGCCTGGGCGGTGCGGCACGAGCAGTACTTC. It encodes CAWAVRHEQYF.

This clone was picked up a small number of times. The chain joins TRBV29-1 to TRBJ2-3; D is unresolved. V lost 3 bases, J lost 0 bases, and 7 bases lay in between. CDR3 length: 13 residues. Looked up from germline, CDR1 is SQVTM and CDR2 is ANQGSEA. CDR3 sequence reads: CSVEDRSTDTQYF. The CDR3, as DNA: TGCAGCGTTGAGGACCGAAGCACAGATACGCAGTATTTT.

The chain uses TRBV30 and TRBJ1-2; possible D gene TRBD1, 5 bases. The CDR3 runs 13 residues. Trimming shortened V by 3 bases and J by 4 bases, and 12 bases separated the two germline ends. The V gene's germline CDR1 is GTSNPN and CDR2 SVGIG (reference sequence). This chain's CDR3 is CAWSRSGPYGYTF. Written as DNA, the CDR3 is TGTGCCTGGAGCCGGTCAGGGCCCTATGGCTACACCTTC. Full variable domain (rest looked up from reference TRBV30 and TRBJ1-2): SQTIHQWPATLVQPVGSPLSLECTVEGTSNPNLYWYRQAAGRGLQLLFYSVGIGQISSEVPQNLSASRPQDRQFILSSKKLLLSDSGFYLCAWSRSGPYGYTFGSGTRLTVV.

The sample holds many counts of this clone. The chain carries TRBV4-1 and TRBJ1-5, with D uncertain. The CDR3 spans 12 residues. Looked up from germline, CDR1 is MGHRA and CDR2 is YSYEKL. Deletions cut 3 bases from V and 4 bases from J, with 4 bases between. This CDR3 reads CASSQGNQPQHF. The CDR3 nucleotides read TGCGCCAGCAGCCAGGGGAATCAGCCCCAGCATTTT.

The rearrangement links TRBV5-4 to TRBJ2-7; 9 nucleotides match TRBD1. Germline CDR1 reads SGHNT; CDR2 reads YYREEE (reference sequence). CDR3 length equals 15 residues. Trimming removed 4 bases from V and 0 bases from J; junction bases left unmatched: 5. As DNA, the CDR3 is TGTGCCAGCAGCCCATCGACAGGGGGCTCCTACGAGCAGTACTTC. It codes for CASSPSTGGSYEQYF.

This sequence joins TRBV19 and TRBJ2-3; D unclear. CDR3 size: 15 residues. Germline V gene lookup returns CDR1 LNHDA and CDR2 SQIVND (reference sequence). The V end was cut by 2 bases, the J end by 0 bases, with 9 bases between. CDR3 amino acids: CASSIQVRSTDTQYF. In DNA form, the CDR3 reads TGTGCCAGTAGTATACAGGTCAGAAGCACAGATACGCAGTATTTT.

This chain joins TRBV30 and TRBJ1-2, with D perhaps TRBD1 (5 bases). CDR1 is GTSNPN and CDR2 is SVGIG in the germline V gene (reference sequence). V dropped 4 bases and J dropped 7 bases, with 10 bases sitting between them. This CDR3 is built from 11 residues. The CDR3 spells CAWILGLGYTF. As DNA, the CDR3 is TGTGCCTGGATCCTGGGGCTTGGCTACACCTTC.

A few counts support this clone. The V and J genes are TRBV6-5 and TRBJ2-7; 12 bases are shared with TRBD2. CDR1 is MNHEY and CDR2 is SVGAGI in the germline V gene. V trimming: 8 bases; J trimming: 3 bases; junction bases outside the gene matches: 5. CDR3 length equals 14 residues. CDR3 bases: TGTGCCAGCTTCCAGACTAGCGGGGGCTACGAGCAGTACTTC. It specifies CASFQTSGGYEQYF.

V and J are TRBV30 and TRBJ2-3; 10 nucleotides align to TRBD1. The V gene's germline CDR1 is GTSNPN and CDR2 SVGIG (reference sequence). V shed 1 base, J shed 6 bases, and the junction held 4 bases outside the gene matches. This CDR3 has 14 amino acids. Written as DNA, the CDR3 is TGTGCCTGGAGTGGGGACAGGGGTATCGATACGCAGTATTTT. It is translated as CAWSGDRGIDTQYF.

This clone was counted between two and nine times. This chain connects TRBV7-3 to TRBJ2-2; no reliable D call. This CDR3 is 12 amino acids long. Germline lookup yields CDR1 SGHTA and CDR2 FQGTGA. V lost 2 bases to trimming and J lost 7 bases, with 5 bases between them. The chain's CDR3 is CASSLGVGELFF. The CDR3 coding sequence is TGTGCCAGCAGCTTAGGGGTCGGGGAGCTGTTTTTT.

This chain links TRBV15 with TRBJ1-5; TRBD1 agrees at 9 bases. From germline, CDR1 is LNHNV and CDR2 YYDKDF (reference sequence). This CDR3 spans 16 amino acids. The junction had 7 bases not matched to a gene; V was cut back by 1 base and J by 6 bases. CDR3 in amino acids: CATSRADRGPGQPQHF. CDR3 bases: TGTGCCACCAGCAGAGCGGACAGGGGTCCTGGTCAGCCCCAGCATTTT.

This clone was recorded many times. The gene calls are TRBV15 and TRBJ2-1; TRBD2 might be the D (5 bases). This CDR3 is 13 amino acids long. V lost 5 bases and J 15 bases, leaving 20 bases between the germline ends. Germline V CDR1 and CDR2: LNHNV, YYDKDF (reference sequence). The CDR3 reads CATSGSVREKRFF. The CDR3 DNA reads as TGTGCCACCAGCGGGAGTGTGAGGGAAAAAAGGTTCTTC.

This clone was recorded a few times. V usage is TRBV4-2 and J usage is TRBJ2-1; 7 bases agree with TRBD2. This CDR3 region has 15 residues. Losses at the gene ends were 3 bases for V and 10 bases for J; bases not matched to a gene: 12. Per germline, CDR1 LGHNA and CDR2 YNFKEQ. This chain's CDR3 is CASSQDRGTTFEQFF. DNA for the CDR3: TGTGCCAGCAGCCAGGATCGCGGGACTACCTTCGAGCAGTTCTTC.

The chain uses TRBV15 and TRBJ2-1; D unclear. The length of the CDR3 is 16 residues. The germline V gene has CDR1 LNHNV and CDR2 YYDKDF (reference sequence). V was cut by 0 bases and J by 6 bases, with 15 bases left in between. CDR3 DNA: TGTGCCACCAGCAGAGATGTTGCGGCTAGTCGCAATGAGCAGTTCTTC. Its translation: CATSRDVAASRNEQFF.

The V gene is TRBV7-2, the J gene TRBJ1-6; 8 nucleotides agree with TRBD1. CDR1 is SGHTA and CDR2 is FQGNSA in the germline V gene. Germline trimming cut 5 bases from V and 7 bases from J; bases unmatched to any gene: 7. The CDR3 extends over 15 amino acids. In DNA, the CDR3 is TGTGCCAGCAGCCGAGACAGGGGCGGAAATTCACCCCTCCACTTT. As protein: CASSRDRGGNSPLHF.

The chain uses TRBV6-5 and TRBJ2-5; D is unresolved. The germline gives CDR1 MNHEY, CDR2 SVGAGI. Trimming shortened V by 4 bases and J by 1 base, and 7 bases separated the two germline ends. The CDR3 is 13 amino acids. In nucleotides, the CDR3 is TGTGCCAGCAGTTCTTTCAGCCAAGAGACCCAGTACTTC. Translation: CASSSFSQETQYF.

This clone appeared a few times. The chain has TRBV5-4 and TRBJ1-3; D gene ambiguous. Trimming removed 4 bases from V and 7 bases from J, with 12 bases in between. The CDR3 length is 13 residues. The germline CDR1 and CDR2 sequences are SGHNT and YYREEE (reference sequence). The CDR3 loop is CASSPFRGNTIYF. The CDR3 nucleotides read TGTGCCAGCAGCCCGTTCCGTGGGAACACCATATATTTT.

This clone was seen just once. The chain employs TRBV7-9 and TRBJ2-1, with TRBD2 matching 13 bases. The germline V gene has CDR1 SEHNR and CDR2 FQNEAQ (reference sequence). The CDR3 is 15 amino acids. Germline trimming cut 5 bases from V and 6 bases from J; bases unmatched to any gene: 4. This chain's CDR3 is CASSPGLAGFNEQFF. CDR3 nucleotide sequence: TGTGCCAGCAGCCCGGGACTAGCGGGATTCAATGAGCAGTTCTTC.

The chain's CDR3 is CAWRNQGAAGNTIYF. In nucleotides, the CDR3 is TGTGCCTGGCGTAATCAGGGGGCTGCTGGAAACACCATATATTTT. The chain uses TRBV30 and TRBJ1-3, with 8 bases fitting TRBD1. The CDR3 has 15 residues. Unmatched junction bases numbered 8, after V lost 5 bases and J lost 2 bases. The germline V gene encodes CDR1 GTSNPN and CDR2 SVGIG (reference sequence).

The chain carries TRBV2 and TRBJ1-1; tentatively, D is TRBD1 (5 bases). Germline-derived CDR1 and CDR2 are SNHLY and FYNNEI. The CDR3 is 14 residues long. V was trimmed by 8 bases and J by 1 base, leaving 14 bases between them. CDR3 protein: CASQRRDANTEAFF. DNA for the CDR3: TGTGCCAGCCAGAGAAGGGACGCGAACACTGAAGCTTTCTTT. Based on the CDR3 plus reference TRBV2 and TRBJ1-1, the full variable domain is EPEVTQTPSHQVTQMGQEVILRCVPISNHLYFYWYRQILGQKVEFLVSFYNNEISEKSEIFDDQFSVERPDGSNFTLKIRSTKLEDSAMYFCASQRRDANTEAFFGQGTRLTVV.